This record looks at one TCR beta chain sequence and its context. Its specificity is not known. This entry belongs to a study of regulatory T cells in long-lasting Graves disease. V shed 4 bases, J shed 6 bases, and the junction held 9 bases outside the gene matches. CDR3 length: 14 residues. Germline CDR1 is LGHDT and CDR2 is YNNKEL (reference sequence). Documented time point: newly diagnosed GD, antithyroid drugs for less than 3 months. Following extraction of RNA from PBMCs, that RNA was used to make the TCR library. HTBI primers from iRepertoire and Arm-PCR of CDR3 regions yielded the TCR beta libraries. TCRdb independently ran MiXCR on the multiplex PCR reads; one entry per CDR3 protein. Here the sample spans around 470,000 distinct CDR3 sequences, around 15% being singletons. Study conclusions and caveats: Newly diagnosed disease favored TRBV20-1 and TRBJ2-1 over persistent disease. No thyroid tissue was studied; the work used peripheral blood only.

The sample was also reused in another study, on T cells in Graves' hyperthyroidism and ophthalmopathy. As that report states: A first-round RT-PCR of the TCR CDR3 used the HTBI primer set.

The sample in question was peripheral blood mononuclear cells (PBMCs), obtained at new diagnosis, from a patient treated with antithyroid drugs. This receptor was identified in a woman aged 50 to 60 with Graves disease. The chain employs TRBV3-1 and TRBJ2-7; 7 nucleotides match TRBD1. CDR3 protein: CASSLDRTTGEQYF. The CDR3 bases are TGTGCCAGCAGCCTGGACAGGACGACTGGCGAGCAGTACTTC.